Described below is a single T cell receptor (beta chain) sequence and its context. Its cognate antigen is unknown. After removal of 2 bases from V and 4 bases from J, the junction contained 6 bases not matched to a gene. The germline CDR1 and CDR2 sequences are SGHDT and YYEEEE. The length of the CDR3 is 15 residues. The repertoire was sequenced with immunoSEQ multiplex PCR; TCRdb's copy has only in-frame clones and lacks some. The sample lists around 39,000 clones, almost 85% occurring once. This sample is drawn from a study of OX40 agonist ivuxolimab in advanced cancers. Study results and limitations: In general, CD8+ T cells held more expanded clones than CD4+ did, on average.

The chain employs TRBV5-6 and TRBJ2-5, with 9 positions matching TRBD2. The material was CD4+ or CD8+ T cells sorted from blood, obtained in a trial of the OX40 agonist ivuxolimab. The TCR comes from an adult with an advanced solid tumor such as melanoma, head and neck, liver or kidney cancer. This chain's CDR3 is CASSFMGREGETQYF. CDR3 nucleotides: TGTGCCAGCAGCTTTATGGGGCGGGAGGGAGAGACCCAGTACTTC.